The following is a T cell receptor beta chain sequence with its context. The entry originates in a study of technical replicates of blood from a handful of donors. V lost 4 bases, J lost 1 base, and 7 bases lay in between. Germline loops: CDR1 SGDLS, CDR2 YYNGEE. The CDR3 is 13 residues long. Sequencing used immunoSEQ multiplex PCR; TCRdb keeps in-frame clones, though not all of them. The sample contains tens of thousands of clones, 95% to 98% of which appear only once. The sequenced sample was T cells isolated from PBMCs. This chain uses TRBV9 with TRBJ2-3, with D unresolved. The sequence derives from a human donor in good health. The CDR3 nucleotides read TGTGCCAGCAGCAAATCCGGCACAGATACGCAGTATTTT. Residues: CASSKSGTDTQYF.